These T cell receptor beta chains were read from a single sample in a study of blood T cell repertoires in COVID-19. Data came from immunoSEQ multiplex PCR; TCRdb stores just in-frame clones and leaves some out. The table records approximately 220,000 clones, 70% to 90% of them present only once. The sequenced sample consisted of PBMCs or T cells enriched from blood (not recorded which). Receptors were obtained from a woman between 40 and 55 years old with acute COVID-19. CDR3s include the opening cysteine and the closing phenylalanine or tryptophan.

j_call	v_call	cdr3_aa
TRBJ2-5	TRBV2	CASSGGRQETQYF
TRBJ1-1	TRBV3-1/TRBV3-2	CASSQGLGTSEAFF
TRBJ1-2	TRBV6-2/TRBV6-3	CASSHQGNYGYTF
TRBJ2-3	TRBV4-1	CASSQKGLAGNTDTQYF
TRBJ1-4	TRBV5-6	CASSQWTGWEKLFF
TRBJ1-2	TRBV9	CASSAGDTYGYTF
TRBJ2-3	TRBV4-3	CASSQGGTDGDTQYF
TRBJ1-4	TRBV9	CASSVRGATNEKLFF
TRBJ1-5	TRBV9	CASSLGRGNQPQHF
TRBJ2-5	TRBV5-1	CASSHGGAQETQYF
TRBJ1-3	TRBV10-3	CAISSQGDTIYF
TRBJ2-3	TRBV5-1	CASSLVQGTDTQYF
TRBJ1-2	TRBV5-3	CARSLEDGSSGYTF
TRBJ2-1	TRBV7-9	CASSLALGAEGNEQFF
TRBJ1-1	TRBV6-2/TRBV6-3	CASSYQGSYMNTEAFF
TRBJ1-6	TRBV9	CASSVGTVNSYNSPLHF
TRBJ1-4	TRBV5-1	CASSTGQGRLEKLFF
TRBJ1-5	TRBV6-5	CASSSGQSNQPQHF
TRBJ1-4	TRBV7-7	CASSLSLYDELFF
TRBJ1-5	TRBV5-1	CASSQGRDQPQHF
TRBJ1-1	TRBV6-5	CASRQGNTEAFF
TRBJ1-1	TRBV3-1/TRBV3-2	CASSQFRRTGFMNTEAFF
TRBJ1-1	TRBV6-6	CASSYGGQNTEAFF
TRBJ1-1	TRBV5-1	CASSQGRETEAFF
TRBJ1-6	TRBV7-6	CASSQDGDSPLHF
TRBJ1-2	TRBV14	CASSQDFGYGYTF
TRBJ2-5	TRBV7-9	CASSPGGVRRDSQETQYF
TRBJ1-4	TRBV7-8	CASSPRHRGRRVSEKLFF
TRBJ1-5	TRBV6-1	CASSELRDSRHQPQHF
TRBJ2-3	TRBV19	CASSIPPGNTDTQYF
TRBJ2-5	TRBV27	CASSLSRVQETQYF
TRBJ2-7	TRBV27	CASSYNGLAGSGEQYF
TRBJ1-6	TRBV7-8	CASSYQRTGSKSPLHF
TRBJ2-5	TRBV7-8	CASSAQGRETQYF
TRBJ1-1	TRBV11-2	CASSAQGQPNTEAFF
TRBJ1-5	TRBV2	CATNRRRDSNQPQHF
TRBJ1-5	TRBV6-5	CASSTGYNQPQHF
TRBJ1-1	TRBV10-3	CAISEAGGTEAFF
TRBJ2-1	TRBV18	CASSPLLGAGGASNEQFF
TRBJ2-3	TRBV7-2	CASSKGGARTDTQYF
TRBJ2-4	TRBV29-1	CSVRGGRNIQYF
TRBJ1-5	TRBV20-1	CSASGGQGAIQPQHF
TRBJ1-5	TRBV2	CASSEALGQFYSNQPQHF
TRBJ1-6	TRBV5-1	CASSAGTGNSPLHF
TRBJ1-1	TRBV12-3/TRBV12-4	CASSFLQGPSFF
TRBJ2-7	TRBV3-1/TRBV3-2	CASSLPLGTDFYEQYF
TRBJ1-1	TRBV5-8	CASSLAVLTGDRIGGEAFF
TRBJ2-3	TRBV7-2	CASSHQTGRYTDTQYF
TRBJ1-2	TRBV27	CASRGSGDYGYTF